This T cell receptor (beta chain) was identified during a study of Ad26.COV2.S vaccination and SARS-CoV-2 variants. Assay used: immunoSEQ multiplex PCR; TCRdb lists only in-frame clones, some missing. The data hold around 450,000 clones, with roughly 88% observed a single time. Regarding treatment: 19 received Ad26.COV2.S at low or high dose, single or two shots; about 5 received placebo; per-sample allocation not given. The samples were gathered on day 63 after the first injection of vaccine or placebo. Per germline, CDR1 SGHDT and CDR2 YYEEEE. V was trimmed by 0 bases and J by 6 bases, leaving 6 bases between them. This CDR3 is built from 13 residues.

Here the sequenced sample was peripheral blood, taken in a trial of Ad26.COV2.S vaccine versus placebo. The TCR was taken from a person between 18 and 59 years old who received the Ad26.COV2.S COVID-19 vaccine or a placebo. V is TRBV5-6 and J is TRBJ2-2; D remains unclear. DNA for the CDR3: TGTGCCAGCAGCTTGGGCCAGCCCGGGGAGCTGTTTTTT. This codes for CASSLGQPGELFF.